Below, 27 T cell receptor beta chains from the same sample are listed, as sequenced in a study of cytomegalovirus exposure and HLA in healthy donors (TCRdb year 2017). Receptor amplification or capture employed the immunoSEQ multiplex PCR assay. The multiplex PCR relied on a mix of 60 forward primers for TCR Vbeta segments and 13 reverse primers for TCR Jbeta segments. TCRdb holds this immuneACCESS table with in-frame rearrangements only. Some clones are missing; in checked studies, unresolved V genes explain under half, and the rest has no known cause. The table for this sample lists 150,000 to 200,000 clones; roughly 70% of them were counted only once. The ten largest clonotypes hold about 1.4% of the sample. The source material was PBMCs. The origin of the receptors is a girl between 5 and 17 years old in good health and CMV-seronegative.

The chain carries TRBV5-6 and TRBJ1-6; 8 nucleotides align to TRBD1. Germline-derived CDR1 and CDR2 are SGHDT and YYEEEE. This CDR3 spans 14 amino acids. V shed 4 bases, J shed 10 bases, and the junction held 7 bases outside the gene matches. This CDR3 is CASSIRQGPSPLHF. As DNA, the CDR3 is TGTGCCAGCAGCATCCGACAGGGGCCCTCACCCCTCCACTTT.

V gene TRBV7-9 combines with J gene TRBJ2-6; 7 nucleotides align to TRBD1. With 5 bases clipped from V and 0 bases from J, the junction kept 10 bases outside the gene matches. The CDR3 extends over 18 amino acids. Germline-derived CDR1 and CDR2 are SEHNR and FQNEAQ (reference sequence). CDR3 loop: CASSRTGRPHSGANVLTF. The CDR3 region has the DNA TGTGCCAGCAGCCGGACAGGACGTCCCCACTCTGGGGCCAACGTCCTGACTTTC.

The J gene is TRBJ1-3, the V gene TRBV6-5, with 8 bases matching TRBD1. Trimming took 6 bases from V and 2 from J; bases not matched to a gene: 3. The CDR3 is 14 residues long. CDR1 and CDR2 from the germline V gene are MNHEY and SVGAGI. The CDR3 reads CASSKTGAGNTIYF. The CDR3 DNA is TGTGCCAGCAGCAAGACAGGGGCTGGAAACACCATATATTTT.

The rearrangement links TRBV28 to TRBJ2-7, with D unclear. The CDR3 length is 11 residues. Germline lookup yields CDR1 MDHEN and CDR2 SYDVKM. V was cut by 6 bases and J by 6 bases, with 9 bases left in between. This CDR3 reads CASSLFGEQYF. The CDR3 nucleotides are TGTGCCAGCAGCCTCTTCGGCGAGCAGTACTTC.

The CDR3 loop is CASSGGVNTEAFF. DNA for the CDR3: TGTGCCAGCAGTGGAGGGGTGAACACTGAAGCTTTCTTT. This sequence joins TRBV6-5 and TRBJ1-1, with D possibly being TRBD1 (5 bases). The CDR3 covers 13 residues. The V end was cut by 5 bases, the J end by 0 bases, with 7 bases between. The germline CDR1 and CDR2 sequences are MNHEY and SVGAGI.

V gene TRBV19 combines with J gene TRBJ2-1; a weak D match, TRBD1 (6 bases). There are 14 residues in the CDR3. CDR1 is LNHDA, CDR2 SQIVND, per germline (reference sequence). The V end lost 3 bases, the J end lost 5 bases, and 11 bases lay between the germline ends. This CDR3 reads CASSIFGQNNEQFF. The CDR3, as DNA: TGTGCCAGTAGTATCTTTGGACAGAACAATGAGCAGTTCTTC.

The V gene is TRBV5-1, the J gene TRBJ1-2; D perhaps matches TRBD1 (6 bases). Per the germline V gene, CDR1 is SGHRS and CDR2 is YFSETQ. The V end lost 0 bases, the J end lost 6 bases, and 18 bases lay between the germline ends. This CDR3 region has 16 residues. CDR3 coding DNA: TGCGCCAGCAGCTTGGAGGGGGGGCTCCAGGGAAATGGCTACACCTTC. Residues: CASSLEGGLQGNGYTF.

This clone was seen a single time. This chain joins TRBV7-3 and TRBJ1-1; TRBD1 matches 8 bases. The germline CDR1 and CDR2 sequences are SGHTA and FQGTGA. Trimming removed 5 bases from V and 5 bases from J; junction bases left unmatched: 4. The CDR3 consists of 13 residues. CDR3 protein: CASSITGGTEAFF. Written as DNA, the CDR3 is TGTGCCAGCAGCATCACAGGGGGGACTGAAGCTTTCTTT.

This chain connects TRBV15 to TRBJ2-7; D is possibly TRBD2 (5 bases). Germline V lookup: CDR1 LNHNV, CDR2 YYDKDF (reference sequence). Between the trimmed V and J ends, which lost 1 base and 6 bases, there was a span of 16 bases. CDR3 length: 15 residues. The CDR3 is CATSRAGGRLFEQYF. Written as DNA, the CDR3 is TGTGCCACCAGCAGAGCAGGAGGACGACTCTTCGAGCAGTACTTC. Together with reference TRBV15 and TRBJ2-7, the CDR3 gives the full variable domain: DAMVIQNPRYQVTQFGKPVTLSCSQTLNHNVMYWYQQKSSQAPKLLFHYYDKDFNNEADTPDNFQSRRPNTSFCFLDIRSPGLGDTAMYLCATSRAGGRLFEQYFGPGTRLTVT.

This rearrangement joins TRBV29-1 to TRBJ2-2, with 9 bases aligning to TRBD1. The CDR3 is 14 amino acids. Per germline, CDR1 SQVTM and CDR2 ANQGSEA. The trim removed 4 bases at V and 5 bases at J, leaving 5 bases unmatched. Written as DNA, the CDR3 is TGCAGCGTTGGGGACAGGGTGAGGACCGGGGAGCTGTTTTTT. Its translation: CSVGDRVRTGELFF.

J is TRBJ1-3 and V is TRBV6-1; 7 bases line up with TRBD1. This CDR3 spans 12 amino acids. Per the germline V gene, CDR1 is MNHNS and CDR2 is SASEGT. J lost 8 bases, V lost 6 bases, and 4 bases had no gene match. CDR3 loop: CASRTGLHTIYF. For the CDR3, the DNA is TGTGCCAGCAGGACAGGGCTTCACACCATATATTTT.

The V and J genes are TRBV10-1 and TRBJ2-2, with TRBD2 matching 7 bases. Germline lookup yields CDR1 WNHNN and CDR2 SYGVQD (reference sequence). The CDR3 runs 17 residues. With 6 bases clipped from V and 2 bases from J, the junction kept 12 bases outside the gene matches. CDR3: CASSGGMDPRNTGELFF. The CDR3 DNA follows: TGCGCCAGCAGCGGGGGGATGGACCCAAGAAACACCGGGGAGCTGTTTTTT.

The chain has TRBV6-6 and TRBJ1-1, with D perhaps matching TRBD1 (6 bases). Germline CDR1 reads MNHNY; CDR2 reads SVGAGI (reference sequence). CDR3 length equals 12 residues. Trimming took 8 bases from V and 0 from J, leaving 7 bases between them. Here the CDR3 DNA reads TGTGCCAGCGACAGGTTGAACACTGAAGCTTTCTTT. Its translation: CASDRLNTEAFF.

J is TRBJ2-7 and V is TRBV6-6; maybe TRBD1 (5 bases). Between the trimmed V and J ends, which lost 10 bases and 4 bases, there was a span of 11 bases. The CDR3 spans 11 residues. Germline V gives CDR1 MNHNY, CDR2 SVGAGI (reference sequence). DNA for the CDR3: TGTGCCACCGACAGTATTTACGAGCAGTACTTC. Translated: CATDSIYEQYF.

The chain links TRBV4-2 to TRBJ2-1, with D perhaps TRBD1 (6 bases). With 0 bases removed from V and 6 bases from J, the gap between germline ends came to 9 bases. This CDR3 region has 14 residues. CDR1 is LGHNA, CDR2 YNFKEQ, per germline. CDR3 sequence reads: CASSQDRGSNEQFF. The DNA for the CDR3 is TGTGCCAGCAGCCAAGATAGGGGGTCCAATGAGCAGTTCTTC.

The rearrangement uses TRBV6-5 and TRBJ1-6, with 8 bases lining up with TRBD1. The CDR3 runs to 14 residues. Germline V lookup: CDR1 MNHEY, CDR2 SVGAGI. After removal of 7 bases from V and 5 bases from J, the junction contained 4 bases not matched to a gene. The CDR3 region has the DNA TGTGCCAGCACCCTGACAGGGGATAATTCACCCCTCCACTTT. Residues: CASTLTGDNSPLHF.

The rearrangement uses TRBV5-1 and TRBJ1-3; D unclear. The CDR3 runs 16 residues. The V gene lost 4 bases and the J gene lost 1 base, with 15 bases spanning the gap. Germline CDR1 and CDR2: SGHRS and YFSETQ. This chain's CDR3 is CASSLAQVNSGNTIYF. DNA for the CDR3: TGCGCCAGCAGCCTAGCCCAGGTGAATTCTGGAAACACCATATATTTT.

DNA for the CDR3: TGTGCCAGCAACCCACTGACAGGGGGTAATTCACCCCTCCACTTT. It specifies CASNPLTGGNSPLHF. The genes are TRBV27 and TRBJ1-6, with TRBD1 matching 9 bases. Germline V lookup: CDR1 MNHEY, CDR2 SMNVEV (reference sequence). J lost 6 bases, V lost 7 bases, and 7 bases had no gene match. The CDR3 runs to 15 residues.

This clone appeared a few times. The same CDR3 is also encoded by other DNA sequences in this sample. The chain carries TRBV27 and TRBJ1-6; tentatively, D is TRBD1 (5 bases). Per the germline V gene, CDR1 is MNHEY and CDR2 is SMNVEV (reference sequence). The CDR3 has 14 residues. V gave up 5 bases and J gave up 6 bases, with 11 bases separating them. In DNA, the CDR3 is TGTGCCAGCAGTGGACGACAGCTTAATTCACCCCTCCACTTT. It codes for CASSGRQLNSPLHF.

In its sample, this clone was seen a few times. This chain connects TRBV4-1 to TRBJ1-1; possibly TRBD1 for D (6 bases). The CDR3 has 15 residues. CDR1 is MGHRA and CDR2 is YSYEKL in the germline V gene. Deletions cut 2 bases from V and 0 bases from J, with 10 bases between. CDR3 residues: CASSQLTGMNTEAFF. CDR3 DNA: TGCGCCAGCAGCCAACTCACAGGGATGAACACTGAAGCTTTCTTT.

The chain uses TRBV13 and TRBJ2-7, with D perhaps TRBD2 (6 bases). The CDR3 contains 16 residues. Trimming took off 4 bases at V and 2 bases at J, with 18 bases between the two ends. Germline V gene data show CDR1 as PRHDT and CDR2 as FYEKMQ (reference sequence). The CDR3 protein is CASSSLRGTGTYEQYF. Here the CDR3 DNA reads TGTGCCAGCAGCTCCTTACGCGGGACGGGCACCTACGAGCAGTACTTC.

The chain carries TRBV2 and TRBJ2-5; 9 positions agree with TRBD1. The V and J ends lost 1 base and 5 bases, in that order; junction bases with no gene match: 11. Per the germline V gene, CDR1 is SNHLY and CDR2 is FYNNEI. CDR3 length: 17 amino acids. The CDR3 spells CASSEDLGQGSGETQYF. The CDR3 coding sequence is TGTGCCAGCAGTGAAGACCTAGGACAGGGGTCGGGGGAGACCCAGTACTTC. Combining the CDR3 with reference TRBV2 and TRBJ2-5 gives the whole variable domain EPEVTQTPSHQVTQMGQEVILRCVPISNHLYFYWYRQILGQKVEFLVSFYNNEISEKSEIFDDQFSVERPDGSNFTLKIRSTKLEDSAMYFCASSEDLGQGSGETQYFGPGTRLLVL.

V gene TRBV5-6 combines with J gene TRBJ1-2; a weak D match, TRBD1 (6 bases). V lost 4 bases, J lost 8 bases, and 15 bases lay in between. The CDR3 sequence is 13 residues long. Germline-derived CDR1 and CDR2 are SGHDT and YYEEEE. The CDR3 reads CASSPGELGGYTF. CDR3 nucleotide sequence: TGTGCCAGCAGCCCAGGGGAATTGGGGGGCTACACCTTC.

This chain joins TRBV5-4 and TRBJ1-1; possible D gene TRBD1, 6 bases. V lost 3 bases and J lost 7, with 13 bases in between. Germline V gene sequence: CDR1 SGHNT, CDR2 YYREEE (reference sequence). The CDR3 is 13 residues long. As DNA, the CDR3 is TGTGCCAGCAGCTCCGGGACACCCTTTGAAGCTTTCTTT. It encodes CASSSGTPFEAFF.

This chain joins TRBV27 and TRBJ2-1; 9 positions agree with TRBD1. Germline lookup yields CDR1 MNHEY and CDR2 SMNVEV (reference sequence). The CDR3 covers 15 residues. V gave up 4 bases and J gave up 1 base; unmatched junction bases: 2. CDR3 sequence (DNA): TGTGCCAGCAGTTCGGACAGGGGTTCCTACAATGAGCAGTTCTTC. It encodes CASSSDRGSYNEQFF.

The CDR3 region is CASSSSPTGGYEKLFF. In DNA, the CDR3 is TGTGCCAGCAGTTCTAGCCCGACAGGGGGCTATGAAAAACTGTTTTTT. The chain uses TRBV27 and TRBJ1-4, with 10 bases identical to TRBD1. CDR1 is MNHEY, CDR2 SMNVEV, per germline (reference sequence). The CDR3 spans 16 residues. The ends lost 4 bases at V and 6 bases at J; junction bases unmatched: 8.

The CDR3 region is CAWREGALNYGYTF. The CDR3 DNA is TGTGCCTGGAGGGAGGGGGCGCTCAACTATGGCTACACCTTC. The chain couples TRBV30 to TRBJ1-2, with 7 bases that match TRBD1. Germline-derived CDR1 and CDR2 are GTSNPN and SVGIG (reference sequence). V gave up 3 bases and J gave up 2 bases; unmatched junction bases: 6. CDR3 length equals 14 residues.